This T cell receptor beta chain is from a study of Tregs in tolerant kidney transplant recipients. Study background: Recipient cells were told from donor cells by antibody staining. Findings of the study overall: Biological reproducibility was not directly addressed, but technical replication error appeared minimal. The small number of patients limits these findings pending further validation.

Of note for this clone: Its matching antigen is unknown.

This CDR3 region has 13 residues. The V and J ends lost 2 bases and 7 bases, in that order; junction bases with no gene match: 3. The germline gives CDR1 MNHNS, CDR2 SASEGT. Data came from immunoSEQ multiplex PCR; TCRdb stores just in-frame clones and leaves some out. The table shows just under 45,000 clones, with just under 97% occurring only once. The sequence derives from a human donor in good health. The rearrangement uses TRBV6-1 and TRBJ1-1; 8 bases match TRBD1. The sequencing input was Tregs from blood cultured with allogeneic cells. The CDR3 loop is CASSERTGIEAFF. The CDR3 coding sequence is TGTGCCAGCAGTGAAAGGACAGGGATTGAAGCTTTCTTT.